A single count supports the clone carrying this TCR beta chain. What it binds is not known. This sample stems from a study of CD8+CD57+ T cells in acquired aplastic anemia. General study points: Twenty-nine sequences, all CD8+ CDR3, were shared between patients and controls.

TCR beta VDJ and CDR3 were profiled, and genomic DNA was the template. TCRdb itself ran the reads through MiXCR, one entry per CDR3 protein. The sample shows around 170,000 distinct CDR3 sequences, 55% to 75% of them seen only once. The material sequenced was sorted CD4+, CD8+, or CD8+CD57+ T cells (not recorded which) from PBMCs. This receptor was obtained from a human donor in good health.

The CDR3 bases are TGTGCCAGCAGTAGGACAGGGGGCGACGAGCAGTACTTC. It yields the protein CASSRTGGDEQYF. The rearrangement uses TRBV12-3 or TRBV12-4 and TRBJ2-7; 11 bases match TRBD1. This CDR3 is built from 13 residues. V was clipped by 5 bases and J by 5 bases; unmatched bases: 2.